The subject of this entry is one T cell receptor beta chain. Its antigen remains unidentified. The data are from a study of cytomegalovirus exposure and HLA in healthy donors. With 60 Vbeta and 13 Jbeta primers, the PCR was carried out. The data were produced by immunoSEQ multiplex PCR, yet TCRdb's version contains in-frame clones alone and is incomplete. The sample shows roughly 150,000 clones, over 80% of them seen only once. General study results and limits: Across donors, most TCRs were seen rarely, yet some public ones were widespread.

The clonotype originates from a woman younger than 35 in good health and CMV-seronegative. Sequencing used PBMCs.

For the CDR3, the DNA is TGTGCCAGCAGCTTAGCGACAGGGGGGACCGGGGAGCTGTTTTTT. It encodes CASSLATGGTGELFF. This chain connects TRBV11-2 to TRBJ2-2; 9 nucleotides line up with TRBD1. CDR1 and CDR2 from the germline V gene are SGHAT and FQNNGV. The ends lost 1 base at V and 5 bases at J; junction bases unmatched: 2. The CDR3 spans 15 residues.